The T cell receptor beta chain described here comes from a study of vaccination effects on CD4 cells after COVID-19 (dated by TCRdb to between 2021 and 2022). Broadly, across the study: Two doses of either the BNT162b2 or the mRNA-1273 mRNA SARS-CoV-2 vaccine were administered to participants. Pre-vaccine samples from a couple of convalescent patients were drawn 16 days and one week before the first dose, 142 and 148 days after COVID-19 diagnosis. The study compared SARS-CoV-2 spike-specific CD4+ TCR repertoires before and after mRNA vaccination in COVID-19 convalescent patients and infection-naive vaccine recipients. The full study included ten to eleven COVID-19 convalescent patients and a handful of SARS-CoV-2-naive healthy vaccine recipients. Cultures from other donors in the study were sequenced with the Oncomine TCR Beta short-read assay on an Illumina iSeq 100.

V and J are truncated by 3 bases and 6 bases respectively, leaving an intervening sequence of 21 bases. The CDR3 holds 17 amino acids from the cysteine to the phenylalanine. Only the CDR3 DNA is retained, 51 bases long and in frame from the first base. For CDR1 and CDR2, the germline V gene lists KGHSH and LQKENI. About this clone itself: The antigen it recognizes is unknown. Per-base quality was not reported, and no clone a single base away is much larger than it.

Paper-wide results and their limitations: The study was limited by a small number of convalescent patients, and early post-infection timepoints were lacking. In convalescent patients, the post-vaccine spike-reactive repertoire consisted mainly of new vaccine-induced clones, largely distinct from infection-induced clones. At late post-vaccination timepoints, both infection-induced and vaccine-induced clones showed marked clonal contraction, consistent with waning T cell responses.

In the ViraFEST assay, PBMC were stimulated with viral peptide pools, and TCR sequencing was then used to find antigen-specific CD4+ T cell clonotypes based on their expansion. After around 11 days of culture, CD4+ T cells were isolated with the EasySep CD4+ T cell isolation kit. Convalescent patients had PCR-confirmed SARS-CoV-2 infection between March and December 2020, before Alpha, Beta and Delta variants emerged in the United States. About 1.8 million PBMC per well were cultured with 9 to 10 ug/ml peptides in IMDM containing 5% human AB serum, about 9 IU/ml IL-2 and gentamicin. On days 3 and 7, half of the culture medium was replaced with fresh IL-2-containing medium. Unless noted otherwise, every peptide stimulation condition was cultured in triplicate wells. Using Ficoll-Paque Plus gradient centrifugation, PBMC were separated from whole blood and then either used fresh or cryopreserved at -140C. The overlapping peptide pools covered the spike proteins of SARS-CoV-2 and of the common cold coronaviruses HCoV-NL63, HCoV-OC43 and HCoV-229E. The QIAamp micro DNA kit was used to extract genomic DNA from the cultured CD4+ T cells.

Libraries were prepared through the immunoSEQ multiplex PCR assay. DNA from the cultured, isolated CD4+ T cells was subjected to TCR beta CDR3 sequencing. In the paper's pipeline: Non-productive TCR sequences were discarded, and reads were trimmed to the CDR3 region, with only CDR3s of 7 or more amino acids retained. Antigen-specific clonotypes were identified with the MANAFEST web app by comparing expansion in peptide wells against reference cultures. For clones to be considered positive, expansion at FDR<0.05 versus reference and all other wells, an odds ratio above 5, and a frequency above 0.1% in two replicate wells were required. Cross-reactive clonotypes were defined as significantly expanded in SARS-CoV-2 spike wells and in at least one common cold coronavirus spike condition. CDR3 similarity was assessed by Levenshtein distance using the stringdist R package, and unrooted trees were constructed with ape in R 3.6.1. As stored in TCRdb, this immuneACCESS dataset retains in-frame rearrangements with V and J assigned. A fraction of the clones does not appear; measured against another copy, unresolved V genes explain less than half of the discrepancy, and the remainder lacks a known reason. That table is the source of V, J and clone size, and D and trimming were worked out from the DNA. The sample contains about 33,000 clones, about 73% of them found a single time. Approximately 15% of the sample lies in the top ten.

This chain is built from TRBV18 and TRBJ2-1; TRBD2 is a possible D gene, resting on 5 matching bases. The receptor was derived from a human donor who had a prior SARS-CoV-2 infection. Sequencing was performed on CD4+ T cells from PBMCs cultured with HCoV-NL63 spike peptides, taken before COVID-19 vaccination. Reading the label with the study, this specimen's cell subset or site is: HCoV-NL63 spike overlapping peptide pool stimulation. The CDR3: CASSPAVLLRGINEQFF. The DNA is as follows: TGTGCCAGCTCACCTGCGGTTTTATTAAGAGGGATCAATGAGCAGTTCTTC.